What follows are 21 T cell receptor beta chains derived from one specimen sequenced in a study of CD8 T cells in Susac syndrome. Reverse transcription of 0.5 to 1 ug RNA was performed with random hexamers. TCRdb reprocessed the immunoSEQ multiplex PCR reads via MiXCR and lists one record per CDR3 protein. The sample carries about 150,000 distinct CDR3 sequences, around 95% recorded once. Sequenced sample: CD4+ T cells from PBMCs. These receptors were collected from a human donor with Susac syndrome.

This CDR3 is CASSLTGENTEAFF. CDR3 DNA: TGTGCCAGCAGCTTGACCGGGGAGAACACTGAAGCTTTCTTT. The chain has TRBV12-3 or TRBV12-4 and TRBJ1-1, with D unresolved. The CDR3 covers 14 residues. The V end lost 6 bases, the J end lost 1 base, and 12 bases lay between the germline ends.

The chain employs TRBV7-9 and TRBJ1-5, with 7 bases fitting TRBD1. With V trimmed by 5 bases and J by 7 bases, 5 bases remained unmatched. Germline V gene lookup returns CDR1 SEHNR and CDR2 FQNEAQ (reference sequence). This CDR3 spans 13 amino acids. CDR3 bases: TGTGCCAGCAGCAAAGGACAGGCCCAGCCCCAGCATTTT. Amino acid sequence: CASSKGQAQPQHF.

The rearrangement links TRBV7-2 to TRBJ1-1; the D gene is possibly TRBD1 (5 bases). Trimming took off 5 bases at V and 2 bases at J, with 6 bases between the two ends. The CDR3 consists of 12 residues. Germline loops: CDR1 SGHTA, CDR2 FQGNSA. CDR3: CASSTGNTEAFF. The CDR3 bases are TGTGCCAGCAGCACAGGAAACACTGAAGCTTTCTTT.

This sequence joins TRBV5-4 and TRBJ1-2, with unresolved D. Germline-derived CDR1 and CDR2 are SGHNT and YYREEE (reference sequence). The CDR3 covers 14 residues. V was cut by 0 bases and J by 4 bases, with 10 bases left in between. CDR3 sequence reads: CASSLATASYGYTF. The CDR3, as DNA: TGTGCCAGCAGCTTGGCGACGGCGTCCTATGGCTACACCTTC.

This rearrangement joins TRBV25-1 to TRBJ2-1; no clear D. Trimming stripped 4 bases from V and 4 bases from J, with 11 bases between. Germline loops: CDR1 MGHDK, CDR2 SYGVNS. This CDR3 is 14 amino acids long. The CDR3 sequence is CASSGLFGYNEQFF. CDR3 bases: TGTGCCAGCAGTGGTCTCTTCGGGTACAATGAGCAGTTCTTC.

Here the CDR3 reads CSAPMAALGNNEQFF. CDR3 bases: TGCAGTGCTCCTATGGCCGCCCTAGGAAACAATGAGCAGTTCTTC. The rearrangement links TRBV20-1 to TRBJ2-1, with D hard to call. The length of the CDR3 is 15 residues. With 5 bases removed from V and 5 bases from J, the gap between germline ends came to 19 bases. Germline CDR1 DFQATT, CDR2 SNEGSKA (reference sequence).

The rearrangement uses TRBV24-1 and TRBJ2-2; no clear D. CDR3 size: 12 residues. V lost 3 bases and J lost 7, with 5 bases in between. The germline gives CDR1 KGHDR, CDR2 SFDVKD. The CDR3 DNA is TGTGCCACCAGTGATGTGGTCGGGGAGCTGTTTTTT. Protein sequence: CATSDVVGELFF.

For the CDR3, the DNA is TGTGCCAGCAGTCTCACTAGTGTCTACGAGCAGTACTTC. Translating gives CASSLTSVYEQYF. The chain joins TRBV6-6 to TRBJ2-7; D might be TRBD2 (5 bases). V dropped 5 bases and J dropped 3 bases, with 11 bases sitting between them. Germline V gene sequence: CDR1 MNHNY, CDR2 SVGAGI (reference sequence). This CDR3 has 13 residues.

V is TRBV20-1 and J is TRBJ2-5; no reliable D call. V lost 3 bases and J lost 3, with 8 bases in between. The germline V gene encodes CDR1 DFQATT and CDR2 SNEGSKA (reference sequence). The length of the CDR3 is 12 residues. The CDR3 sequence is CSASSEKETQYF. The CDR3 DNA sequence: TGCAGTGCTAGTTCTGAAAAAGAGACCCAGTACTTC.

This clonotype was detected once. The genes are TRBV19 and TRBJ2-2, with D possibly TRBD1 on 6 matching bases. Trimming removed 11 bases at V and 3 bases at J, with 16 bases between. The germline CDR1 and CDR2 sequences are LNHDA and SQIVND (reference sequence). CDR3 length: 14 amino acids. The CDR3 nucleotides are TGTGCCGGGTCGGACAGTGCAGACACCGGGGAGCTGTTTTTT. It is translated as CAGSDSADTGELFF.

The table lists this clonotype with a count of one. The chain couples TRBV5-3 to TRBJ2-5; no clear D. TRBV5-3 has ORF status, its function being uncertain. The ends were cut back, 0 bases at V and 5 bases at J, with 2 bases in the middle. This CDR3 spans 11 amino acids. CDR3 nucleotides: TGTGCCAGAAGCTTGGAGGAGACCCAGTACTTC. Amino acid sequence: CARSLEETQYF.

The genes are TRBV24-1 and TRBJ2-1; 10 nucleotides line up with TRBD2. The junction had 7 bases not matched to a gene; V was cut back by 6 bases and J by 6 bases. CDR3 size: 15 residues. The germline V gene encodes CDR1 KGHDR and CDR2 SFDVKD. Written as DNA, the CDR3 is TGTGCCACCAGTAGTTTTGCTAGCGGGAGCAATGAGCAGTTCTTC. As protein: CATSSFASGSNEQFF.

The chain is built from TRBV10-3 and TRBJ2-7, with D uncertain. V lost 0 bases, J lost 2 bases, and 5 bases lay in between. Germline-derived CDR1 and CDR2 are ENHRY and SYGVKD. This CDR3 has 13 residues. The CDR3 DNA reads as TGTGCCATCAGTGAGTCTGAAACCTACGAGCAGTACTTC. Translating it yields CAISESETYEQYF.

This clonotype was picked up a small number of times. J is TRBJ1-2 and V is TRBV6-5; tentative D call: TRBD1 (6 bases). Germline V gene sequence: CDR1 MNHEY, CDR2 SVGAGI. The CDR3 consists of 14 residues. Between the trimmed V and J ends, which lost 5 bases and 2 bases, there was a span of 12 bases. As DNA, the CDR3 is TGTGCCAGCAGTCCCCGGACAGCCAACTATGGCTACACCTTC. Its protein product is CASSPRTANYGYTF.

This clonotype was counted once. The genes are TRBV29-1 and TRBJ2-3, with TRBD2 matching over 7 bases. Unmatched junction bases numbered 11, after V lost 0 bases and J lost 8 bases. CDR1 SQVTM and CDR2 ANQGSEA come from the germline V gene. The CDR3 is 15 residues long. The CDR3 nucleotides are TGCAGCGTTGAAGATCAGGGACTAACGAGGGGTACGCAGTATTTT. Its protein is CSVEDQGLTRGTQYF.

J is TRBJ1-1 and V is TRBV9, with D possibly being TRBD1 (5 bases). The V gene lost 4 bases and the J gene lost 6 bases, with 19 bases spanning the gap. CDR1 and CDR2 from the germline V gene are SGDLS and YYNGEE. The CDR3 spans 15 residues. CDR3 loop: CASSSPLGDRAEAFF. DNA of the CDR3: TGTGCCAGCAGCTCCCCTCTAGGGGATCGGGCTGAAGCTTTCTTT.

This clonotype was seen once. The rearrangement links TRBV6-5 to TRBJ1-1, with no clear D. Trimming left V 6 bases short and J 1 base short, with 9 bases between. Germline lookup yields CDR1 MNHEY and CDR2 SVGAGI. The CDR3 loop spans 13 amino acids. The CDR3 nucleotides read TGTGCCAGCAGCCGGACTCGGAACACTGAAGCTTTCTTT. This gives the protein CASSRTRNTEAFF.

The chain carries TRBV24-1 and TRBJ1-2, with D possibly being TRBD1 (6 bases). V lost 5 bases and J 6 bases, leaving 15 bases between the germline ends. CDR1 is KGHDR and CDR2 is SFDVKD in the germline V gene. This CDR3 is built from 14 residues. CDR3 amino acids: CATSGRTGSHGYTF. In nucleotides, the CDR3 is TGTGCCACCAGTGGGAGAACAGGGAGCCATGGCTACACCTTC.

The CDR3 DNA sequence: TGTGCCAGCAGCCAAGAAGCGGCCATCACCGGGGAGCTGTTTTTT. Translation gives CASSQEAAITGELFF. The rearrangement uses TRBV3-1 and TRBJ2-2, with D possibly matching TRBD2 (5 bases). Germline V gene lookup returns CDR1 LGHDT and CDR2 YNNKEL (reference sequence). Trimming took 0 bases from V and 4 from J, leaving 9 bases between them. The CDR3 is made up of 15 amino acids.

The chain combines TRBV28 with TRBJ2-7, with D unclear. Germline CDR1 MDHEN, CDR2 SYDVKM. The CDR3 is 11 residues long. Trimming shortened V by 8 bases and J by 2 bases, and 7 bases separated the two germline ends. The CDR3 sequence: CASSATYEQYF. The CDR3 DNA sequence: TGTGCCAGCTCGGCTACCTACGAGCAGTACTTC.

V gene TRBV5-6 combines with J gene TRBJ1-2; no reliable D call. The CDR3 has 11 amino acids. The V end was cut by 4 bases, the J end by 8 bases, with 9 bases between. Germline V gene lookup returns CDR1 SGHDT and CDR2 YYEEEE. The CDR3 DNA reads as TGTGCCAGCAGCCCTGGTTGGGGCTACACCTTC. Protein: CASSPGWGYTF.